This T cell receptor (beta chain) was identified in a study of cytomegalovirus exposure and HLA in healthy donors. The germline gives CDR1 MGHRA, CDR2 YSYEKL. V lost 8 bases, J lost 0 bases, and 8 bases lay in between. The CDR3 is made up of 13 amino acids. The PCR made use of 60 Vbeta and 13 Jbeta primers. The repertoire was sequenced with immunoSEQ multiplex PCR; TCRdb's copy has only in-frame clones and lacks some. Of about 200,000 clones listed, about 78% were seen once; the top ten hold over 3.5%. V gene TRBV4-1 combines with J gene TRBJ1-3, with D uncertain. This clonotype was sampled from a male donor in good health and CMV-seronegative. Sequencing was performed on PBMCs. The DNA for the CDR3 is TGCGCCAGCTCGGGAATCTCTGGAAACACCATATATTTT. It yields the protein CASSGISGNTIYF.